This T cell receptor beta chain comes out of a study of identifying expanded T cells in peripheral blood. The table lists this clone with a count of one. The target antigen is unknown. Study-level findings and limits: Differentially abundant clones: about 1.2 between replicates, roughly 16 at around 15 days, approximately 19 at four. Two-week clone count variance significantly increased as total template count grew.

Trimming left V 1 base short and J 0 bases short, with 7 bases between. CDR1 and CDR2 from the germline V gene are GTSNPN and SVGIG (reference sequence). This CDR3 has 14 amino acids. Produced via immunoSEQ multiplex PCR; TCRdb's table is partial and in-frame only. This sample carries 75,000 to 90,000 clones, approximately 90% of them seen once, and the ten largest clones take roughly 7%. No infections or other immune events were documented during collection. The sequenced sample consisted of blood. This receptor was taken from a person between 18 and 69 years old in good health. The gene calls are TRBV30 and TRBJ2-1; maybe TRBD2 (5 bases). CDR3 loop: CAWSAGSSYNEQFF. The CDR3 DNA follows: TGTGCCTGGAGTGCGGGGAGCTCCTACAATGAGCAGTTCTTC.